This is a list of T cell receptor beta chains from one sample in a study of blood T cell repertoires in COVID-19. The protocol was immunoSEQ multiplex PCR, while the TCRdb copy is restricted to in-frame clones and leaves out a portion. The sample has some 320,000 clones; around 92% are singletons. The sequencing input was peripheral blood. These receptor sequences come from a woman aged 30 to 39 with COVID-19, enrolled during active disease. Each CDR3 is given with its conserved first and last residue. The D gene is left open where the match is weak. The listing skips clone size in some rows; elsewhere it reads once, few, many or a size class.

d_gene	abundance	v_gene	j_gene	CDR3aa	CDR3nt
TRBD2	NA	TRBV30	TRBJ2-7	CAWTDLGTSGGYEQYF	TGTGCCTGGACCGATCTCGGGACTAGCGGGGGGTACGAGCAGTACTTC
TRBD2	NA	TRBV7-6	TRBJ2-1	CASSLAGGGFGNEQFF	TGTGCCAGCAGCTTAGCGGGCGGGGGGTTCGGCAATGAGCAGTTCTTC
TRBD1	NA	TRBV27	TRBJ1-5	CASSPGTGGGNQPQHF	TGTGCCAGCAGTCCCGGGACAGGGGGGGGCAATCAGCCCCAGCATTTT
NA	NA	TRBV19	TRBJ2-6	CASSIYLGGTSVLTF	TGTGCCAGTAGTATTTATTTGGGGGGAACCTCCGTCCTGACTTTC
NA	NA	TRBV10-3	TRBJ1-1	CASKGPVNTEAFF	TGTGCCTCCAAGGGGCCGGTGAACACTGAAGCTTTCTTT
TRBD1	once	TRBV5-1	TRBJ2-7	CASSLGTGFVYEQYF	TGCGCCAGCAGCTTGGGGACAGGGTTTGTCTACGAGCAGTACTTC
TRBD1	NA	TRBV6-2/TRBV6-3	TRBJ1-5	CASSDRPTGAHNQPQHF	TGTGCCAGCAGTGACCGGCCGACAGGGGCCCACAATCAGCCCCAGCATTTT
NA	NA	TRBV7-6	TRBJ2-3	CASSLVQRQTDTQYF	TGTGCCAGCAGCTTAGTGCAGAGACAAACAGATACGCAGTATTTT
TRBD1	NA	TRBV10-2	TRBJ1-6	CASSESRTGYSPLHF	TGCGCCAGCAGTGAGTCTCGGACAGGGTATTCACCCCTCCACTTT
NA	NA	TRBV2	TRBJ2-1	CASRTGTQEQFF	TGTGCCAGCAGGACGGGGACTCAGGAGCAGTTCTTC
NA	NA	TRBV25-1	TRBJ2-1	CASSLSEQFF	TGTGCCAGCAGTCTTTCCGAGCAGTTCTTC
TRBD2	NA	TRBV24-1	TRBJ2-3	CATNSRVGGADTQYF	TGTGCCACGAACTCCCGGGTGGGGGGGGCAGATACGCAGTATTTT
TRBD1	NA	TRBV4-1	TRBJ1-4	CASSLDRVTNEKLFF	TGCGCCAGCAGCCTTGACAGGGTTACTAATGAAAAACTGTTTTTT
NA	once	TRBV11-2	TRBJ2-3	CASSQGPRGADTQYF	TGTGCCAGCAGCCAGGGCCCCAGAGGCGCAGATACGCAGTATTTT
NA	NA	TRBV9	TRBJ2-7	CASSVVPTEQYF	TGTGCCAGCAGCGTAGTCCCTACCGAGCAGTACTTC
NA	NA	TRBV18	TRBJ1-2	CASSPGPGGGYTF	TGTGCCAGCTCCCCCGGACCCGGGGGTGGCTACACCTTC
TRBD1	NA	TRBV7-9	TRBJ1-4	CASSLLQGAANEKLFF	TGTGCCAGCAGCTTACTCCAGGGGGCAGCTAATGAAAAACTGTTTTTT
NA	once	TRBV9	TRBJ1-2	CASSPLGSLADGYTF	TGTGCCAGCAGCCCTCTGGGGTCGTTAGCGGATGGCTACACCTTC
NA	NA	TRBV10-2	TRBJ1-1	CATRGGFATEAFF	TGCGCCACCCGGGGGGGGTTTGCTACTGAAGCTTTCTTT
NA	NA	TRBV7-2	TRBJ1-1	CASSFQGWDTEAFF	TGTGCCAGCAGTTTCCAGGGATGGGACACTGAAGCTTTCTTT
TRBD1	NA	TRBV10-2	TRBJ2-7	CASTEGQGWEQYF	TGCGCCAGCACCGAGGGACAGGGGTGGGAGCAGTACTTC
TRBD1	NA	TRBV5-6	TRBJ2-3	CASSSSGDRGTDTQYF	TGTGCCAGCAGCTCATCGGGGGACAGGGGCACAGATACGCAGTATTTT
TRBD2	NA	TRBV11-2	TRBJ2-5	CASSLFAGVKAQETQYF	TGTGCCAGCAGCTTATTTGCGGGGGTAAAAGCCCAAGAGACCCAGTACTTC
TRBD2	NA	TRBV27	TRBJ2-7	CASSPGLGTYEQYF	TGTGCCAGCAGTCCGGGACTAGGGACGTACGAGCAGTACTTC